This T cell receptor (beta chain) was sequenced for a study of blood T cells in healthy people across ages. Per germline, CDR1 SGHRS and CDR2 YFSETQ. V was shortened by 0 bases and J by 5 bases, with 17 bases between the two germline ends. The CDR3 extends over 16 amino acids. The authors ran a second PCR of about 6 to 11 cycles using a sample-barcoded 5' primer and a J-beta primer mix. Through a template-switch adaptor with 12 random nucleotides, each cDNA molecule received a tag. MiXCR, run by TCRdb on the 5' RACE reads, gives a single entry per CDR3 protein. The sample carries around 1,500,000 distinct CDR3 sequences, around 39% recorded once. The authors drew 7.5 to 10 milliliters of peripheral blood from each donor. Isolation per sample recovered at least 7 million PBMCs.

The material sequenced was blood. This sequence joins TRBV5-1 and TRBJ1-1; D may be TRBD1 (6 bases). This receptor was taken from a woman between 18 and 29 years old in good health. CDR3 region: CASSLVGGAGRTEAFF. In DNA, the CDR3 is TGCGCCAGCAGCTTGGTTGGGGGCGCTGGGAGAACTGAAGCTTTCTTT.